The entry that follows covers one T cell receptor (beta chain) sequence. Its matching antigen is unknown. Other nucleotide sequences in the sample specify the same CDR3. Every donor, a Caucasian adult, lived in Nashville, Tennessee. The CDR3 contains 15 residues. V was clipped by 0 bases and J by 4 bases, with 10 bases between them. Germline-derived CDR1 and CDR2 are SGHRS and YFSETQ. A deep-level run was used for the assay. Each PCR replicate from the sorted subsets contained around 0.2 ug DNA, which is around 30,000 T cell genomes. Assay used: immunoSEQ multiplex PCR; TCRdb lists only in-frame clones, some missing. The table shows approximately 2.4 million clones, with nearly 97% occurring only once. This sample stems from a study of shared clonotypes between healthy human individuals. General observations from the study: At large depth, rarefaction still showed sorted-subset sequencing to be incomplete.

What was sequenced was naive CD4+ T cells sorted from blood. Subset of the sample: CD45RA+ positively selected. The receptor was derived from a man aged 18 to 30 in good health. The rearrangement uses TRBV5-1 and TRBJ2-2; no definite D call. This CDR3 reads CASSLAVGSTGELFF. The DNA of the CDR3 is TGCGCCAGCAGCTTGGCCGTGGGATCCACCGGGGAGCTGTTTTTT. Filled out from reference TRBV5-1 and TRBJ2-2, the complete variable domain reads KAGVTQTPRYLIKTRGQQVTLSCSPISGHRSVSWYQQTPGQGLQFLFEYFSETQRNKGNFPGRFSGRQFSNSRSEMNVSTLELGDSALYLCASSLAVGSTGELFFGEGSRLTVL.